This T cell receptor (beta chain) was observed in a study of vaccination effects on CD4 cells after COVID-19. Study-wide background: Participants each got two BNT162b2 or mRNA-1273 vaccine doses.

As for this clone: Its target is not known.

TCRdb's table, derived via immunoSEQ multiplex PCR, lists solely in-frame clones and lacks some. The profile shows tens of thousands of clones, over 65% of them singletons. Before any sequencing was done, the ViraFEST assay used viral peptide pools to expand antigen-specific CD4+ T cells. CD4+ T cell isolation took place after 10 days of culture. According to the study, vaccine recipients showed no prior SARS-CoV-2 infection and negative nucleocapsid antibodies. The culture medium for 2 million or so PBMC per well included 10 IU/ml IL-2 and around 10 ug/ml peptides. IL-2 medium was substituted for half the medium on days 3 and 7. This receptor was identified in a human donor who received a COVID-19 vaccine. Sequences were derived from CD4+ T cells from PBMCs cultured with HCoV-OC43 spike peptides, sampled before COVID-19 vaccination. Subset noted: HCoV-OC43 spike overlapping peptide pool stimulation.

The CDR3 bases are TGTGCCAGTAGTAGCCTCCCGGGACAAAGAACAAGAAAAAACTATGGCTACACCTTC. It specifies CASSSLPGQRTRKNYGYTF. The chain is built from TRBV19 and TRBJ1-2, with D perhaps matching TRBD1 (6 bases). The CDR3 is 19 amino acids. The germline CDR1 and CDR2 sequences are LNHDA and SQIVND (reference sequence). Trimming stripped 4 bases from V and 2 bases from J, with 26 bases between.